This entry lists 14 T cell receptor beta chains sequenced from one sample in a study of cytomegalovirus exposure and HLA in healthy donors. The primer mix had 60 Vbeta and 13 Jbeta primers. The method was immunoSEQ multiplex PCR; TCRdb's version includes in-frame clones alone and lacks a portion of them. Of fewer than 200,000 clones in the sample, over 65% were seen once. The sequenced sample consisted of PBMCs. Receptors were obtained from a woman in her twenties or thirties in good health and CMV-seronegative.

This chain connects TRBV7-2 to TRBJ2-5, with no clear D. The assigned J gene may be wrong: the sequence end matches TRBJ2-7 better. The CDR3 is 18 amino acids. Germline CDR1 is SGHTA and CDR2 is FQGNSA. CDR3 DNA: TGTGCCAGCAGCCCCCTCTTAGTTGGCCCCTCTTTTCTGGGCGAGCAGTACTTC. Translated, it gives CASSPLLVGPSFLGEQYF.

This clone was detected a few times. This chain joins TRBV5-1 and TRBJ1-1; no reliable D call. CDR1 and CDR2 (germline): SGHRS, YFSETQ. The germline V and J ends were trimmed by 3 bases and 5 bases, with 23 bases remaining between them. This CDR3 contains 17 residues. CDR3 amino acids: CASSSSWLAAGRTEAFF. In DNA, the CDR3 is TGCGCCAGCAGCTCGAGTTGGCTGGCGGCCGGGAGGACTGAAGCTTTCTTT.

The chain recombines TRBV2 with TRBJ2-1, with 10 positions matching TRBD2. The CDR3 covers 14 residues. V was pared by 8 bases and J by 5 bases, with 6 bases of the junction left unmatched. The germline gives CDR1 SNHLY, CDR2 FYNNEI. CDR3 sequence (DNA): TGTGCCAGCCTACTAGCGGGACCTAACAATGAGCAGTTCTTC. Its translation is CASLLAGPNNEQFF.

In this sample, this clone turned up a few times. The chain carries TRBV30 and TRBJ2-5, with 8 positions matching TRBD1. The V segment lost 4 bases and the J segment 5 bases; nucleotides outside the gene matches: 9. Germline V gene data show CDR1 as GTSNPN and CDR2 as SVGIG (reference sequence). The CDR3 has 14 amino acids. The CDR3 DNA follows: TGTGCCTGGATTCCCCAGGGGGCCCGGGAGACCCAGTACTTC. Protein: CAWIPQGARETQYF. The variable domain in full, with the rest retrieved from reference TRBV30 and TRBJ2-5, is SQTIHQWPATLVQPVGSPLSLECTVEGTSNPNLYWYRQAAGRGLQLLFYSVGIGQISSEVPQNLSASRPQDRQFILSSKKLLLSDSGFYLCAWIPQGARETQYFGPGTRLLVL.

This rearrangement joins TRBV29-1 to TRBJ2-5; TRBD2 is a possible D gene (6 bases). CDR1 is SQVTM and CDR2 is ANQGSEA in the germline V gene. This CDR3 contains 13 residues. V shed 5 bases and J shed 6 bases, with 16 bases lying between them. The CDR3 bases are TGCAGCGTTTCAAGGCTAGCGAAGAAGACCCAGTACTTC. This translates into CSVSRLAKKTQYF.

In the case of this clone: Its ends do not fully match the called genes, so a read error is possible. This chain joins TRBV7-7 and TRBJ2-1, with 11 bases identical to TRBD2. Germline CDR1 SSHAT, CDR2 FNYEAQ (reference sequence). The CDR3 is 15 amino acids. CDR3 DNA: TGTGCTAGCAGCCCACTAGCGGGAGTTGTGAATGAGCAGTTCTTC. Amino acid sequence: CASSPLAGVVNEQFF.

This clone turned up a few times. CDR3 amino acids: CASSLSGNTIYF. CDR3 nucleotide sequence: TGTGCCAGCAGCCTCTCTGGAAACACCATATATTTT. The rearrangement joins TRBV6-1 to TRBJ1-3; D remains ambiguous. CDR3 length equals 12 residues. V was trimmed by 6 bases and J by 0 bases, leaving 3 bases between them. Germline CDR1 MNHNS, CDR2 SASEGT.

This chain uses TRBV18 with TRBJ1-1, with D maybe TRBD1 (6 bases). V dropped 6 bases and J dropped 1 base, with 9 bases sitting between them. Germline CDR1 reads KGHSH; CDR2 reads LQKENI. The CDR3 is 13 amino acids. CDR3 DNA: TGTGCCAGCTCCCCCAGGGGGAACACTGAAGCTTTCTTT. This sequence encodes CASSPRGNTEAFF.

V usage is TRBV21-1 and J usage is TRBJ2-7; TRBD1 is the table's D call, not checked against the DNA. TRBV21-1 is deemed a pseudogene. The CDR3 is 17 amino acids. CDR3 loop: CASSTPTGFRGSYEQYF. For the CDR3, the DNA is TGTGCCAGCAGCACCCCGACAGGGTTCAGGGGGTCATACGAGCAGTACTTC.

This chain joins TRBV7-8 and TRBJ2-3; D may be TRBD2 (6 bases). Trimming left V 7 bases short and J 6 bases short, with 29 bases between. The germline CDR1 and CDR2 sequences are SGHVS and FQNEAQ. This CDR3 comprises 18 residues. CDR3 bases: TGTGCCAGCATCATTATCCGGCCGGGACTCCCTAATCGGGATACGCAGTATTTT. Translated, it gives CASIIIRPGLPNRDTQYF.

The J gene is TRBJ1-4, the V gene TRBV6-5; tentatively, D is TRBD1 (5 bases). Trimming cost V 5 bases and J 6 bases, with 16 bases left between them. This CDR3 has 15 amino acids. Germline V gene sequence: CDR1 MNHEY, CDR2 SVGAGI. The DNA for the CDR3 is TGTGCCAGCAGTGTAACAGGTGGCACTCATGAAAAACTGTTTTTT. Protein: CASSVTGGTHEKLFF.

This clone was detected only a few times. V is TRBV9 and J is TRBJ2-1, with 12 positions matching TRBD2. V lost 4 bases, J lost 1 base, and 3 bases stayed unmatched. Germline V gene lookup returns CDR1 SGDLS and CDR2 YYNGEE. This CDR3 has 16 amino acids. CDR3 in amino acids: CASSKGLAGSYNEQFF. The CDR3 DNA sequence: TGTGCCAGCAGCAAGGGACTAGCGGGTTCCTACAATGAGCAGTTCTTC.

This sequence joins TRBV19 and TRBJ1-1; 7 nucleotides agree with TRBD1. J was trimmed by 7 bases and V by 7 bases; bases with no gene match: 12. The germline CDR1 and CDR2 sequences are LNHDA and SQIVND (reference sequence). The CDR3 loop spans 14 amino acids. CDR3 region: CASKEQGDLFEAFF. The CDR3 DNA reads as TGTGCCAGTAAAGAGCAGGGGGACCTCTTTGAAGCTTTCTTT.

The V call is TRBV6-5, the J call TRBJ1-4; no clear D. The CDR3 has 15 residues. Germline V gene data show CDR1 as MNHEY and CDR2 as SVGAGI. V shed 2 bases and J shed 2 bases, with 9 bases lying between them. The CDR3 here is CASSYHRGTNEKLFF. The CDR3 coding sequence is TGTGCCAGCAGTTACCATCGCGGGACTAATGAAAAACTGTTTTTT.